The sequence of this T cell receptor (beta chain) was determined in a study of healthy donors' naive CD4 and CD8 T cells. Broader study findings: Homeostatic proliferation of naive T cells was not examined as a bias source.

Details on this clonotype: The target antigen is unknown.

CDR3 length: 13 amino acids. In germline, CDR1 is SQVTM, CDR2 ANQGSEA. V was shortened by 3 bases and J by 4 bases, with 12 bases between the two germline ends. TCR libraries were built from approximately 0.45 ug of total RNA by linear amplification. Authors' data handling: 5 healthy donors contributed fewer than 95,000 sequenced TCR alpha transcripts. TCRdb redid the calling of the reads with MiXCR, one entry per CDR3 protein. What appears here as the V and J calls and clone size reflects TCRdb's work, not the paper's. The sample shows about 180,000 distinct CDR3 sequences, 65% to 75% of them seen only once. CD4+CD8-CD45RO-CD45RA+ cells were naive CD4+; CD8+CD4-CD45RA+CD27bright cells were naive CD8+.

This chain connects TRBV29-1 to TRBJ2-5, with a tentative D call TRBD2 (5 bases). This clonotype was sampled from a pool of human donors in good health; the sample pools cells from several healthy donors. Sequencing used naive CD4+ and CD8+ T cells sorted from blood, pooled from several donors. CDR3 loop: CSVDLRRSETQYF. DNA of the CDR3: TGCAGCGTTGACCTTAGGAGGTCAGAGACCCAGTACTTC.